Listed here is a single T cell receptor (beta chain). This sample was included in a study of blood T cell repertoires in COVID-19. Using immunoSEQ multiplex PCR, the repertoire was profiled, and TCRdb retains in-frame clones only, with some absent. The sample shows some 300,000 clones, roughly 86% of them seen only once. The sample taken for sequencing was PBMCs or T cells enriched from blood (not recorded which). The sequence was collected from a woman aged 45-59 years who had been exposed to COVID-19.

The CDR3 here is CASSKGLALGTDTQYF. For the CDR3, the DNA is TGTGCCAGCAGCAAGGGACTAGCGTTGGGCACAGATACGCAGTATTTT. The rearrangement links TRBV3-1 (or the pseudogene TRBV3-2) to TRBJ2-3; 10 nucleotides agree with TRBD2. V shed 5 bases, J shed 1 base, and the junction held 6 bases outside the gene matches. This CDR3 comprises 16 residues. Germline CDR1 reads LGHDT; CDR2 reads YNNKEL (reference sequence).